This T cell receptor beta chain was observed in a study of metastatic and nonmetastatic thyroid tumors. Across the study: Both malignant and benign thyroid patients supplied peripheral blood and tumor or nodule tissue samples, across which the repertoires of these patients were then compared.

Study outcomes and limitations: TCR beta diversity was reportedly significantly higher in malignant thyroid tumors than benign nodules, in blood and tumor.

V was clipped by 0 bases and J by 8 bases, with 13 bases between them. Germline assignment: CDR1 GTSNPN and CDR2 SVGIG (reference sequence). The CDR3 sequence is 13 residues long. Each patient came to thyroid surgery without any prior treatment (of any kind). MiXCR re-clonotyped the PCR reads for TCRdb. The profile shows thousands of clones, less than 40% of them singletons. In its sample, this clone is large. Antigen: not known. Other DNA sequences from this sample encode an identical CDR3 as well. Specimen: adjacent normal tissue. The chain links TRBV30 to TRBJ1-2; D possibly corresponds to TRBD1 (6 bases). The TCR comes from a male donor with papillary thyroid cancer or a benign thyroid nodule (not recorded which). Some clones in this sample may be carry-over from other donors' samples. In DNA, the CDR3 is TGTGCCTGGAGTGTAACCGGGGGCGGGGGCTACACCTTC. Translation: CAWSVTGGGGYTF.